The clone carrying this T cell receptor beta chain has a handful of counts. The antigen is undetermined. The data belong to a study of cytomegalovirus exposure and HLA in healthy donors. In the study overall: Samples from HLA-typed donors yielded approximately 88 million unique TCRs in an early data release. Study-wide points: Later analysis revealed greater clonal expansion in HLA-associated TCR beta chains than in equally common others. A later analysis reported that several of the most significant clusters appeared to be linked to common viral pathogens, among them Epstein-Barr virus.

Use of 60 Vbeta and 13 Jbeta primers characterized the PCR. Produced via immunoSEQ multiplex PCR; TCRdb's table is partial and in-frame only. The table lists roughly 170,000 clones, more than 80% of them singletons. This CDR3 comprises 14 residues. V lost 4 bases, J lost 6 bases, and 4 bases stayed unmatched. Germline V gives CDR1 MNHEY, CDR2 SMNVEV (reference sequence). The rearrangement joins TRBV27 to TRBJ2-4; TRBD2 matches 9 bases. The TCR originated in a woman between 18 and 29 years old in good health and CMV-seronegative. Sequencing input: PBMCs. The CDR3 DNA reads TGTGCCAGCAGTTCGGTACTAGCGGGAAACATTCAGTACTTC. This sequence encodes CASSSVLAGNIQYF.